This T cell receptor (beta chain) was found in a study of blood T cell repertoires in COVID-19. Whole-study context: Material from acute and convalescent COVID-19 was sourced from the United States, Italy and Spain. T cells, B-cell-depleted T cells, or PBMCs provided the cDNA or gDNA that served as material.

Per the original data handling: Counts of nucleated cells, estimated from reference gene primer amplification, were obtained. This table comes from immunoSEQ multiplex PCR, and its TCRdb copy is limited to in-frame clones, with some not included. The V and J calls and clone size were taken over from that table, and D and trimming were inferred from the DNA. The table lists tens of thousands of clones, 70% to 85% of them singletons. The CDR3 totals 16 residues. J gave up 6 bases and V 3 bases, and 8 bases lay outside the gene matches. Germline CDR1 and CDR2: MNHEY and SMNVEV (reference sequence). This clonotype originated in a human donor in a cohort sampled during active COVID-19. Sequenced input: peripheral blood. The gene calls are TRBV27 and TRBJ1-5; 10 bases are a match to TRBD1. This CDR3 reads CASSFFDRGLVQPQHF. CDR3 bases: TGTGCCAGCAGTTTCTTTGACAGGGGGCTAGTTCAGCCCCAGCATTTT.